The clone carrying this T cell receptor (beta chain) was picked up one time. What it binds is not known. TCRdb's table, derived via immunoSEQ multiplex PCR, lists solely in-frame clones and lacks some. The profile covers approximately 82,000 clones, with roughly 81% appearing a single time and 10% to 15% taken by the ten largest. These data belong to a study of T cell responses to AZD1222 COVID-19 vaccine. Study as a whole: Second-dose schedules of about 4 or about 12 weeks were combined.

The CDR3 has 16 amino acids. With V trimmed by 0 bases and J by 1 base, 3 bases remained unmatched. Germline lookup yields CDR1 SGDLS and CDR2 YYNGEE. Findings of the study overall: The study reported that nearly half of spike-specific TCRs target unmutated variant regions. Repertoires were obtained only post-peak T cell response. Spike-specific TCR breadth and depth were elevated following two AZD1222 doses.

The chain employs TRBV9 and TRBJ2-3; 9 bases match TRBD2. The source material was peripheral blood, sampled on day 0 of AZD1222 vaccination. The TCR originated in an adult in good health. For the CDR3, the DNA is TGTGCCAGCAGCGTAGATAGCGGGGGCCGCACAGATACGCAGTATTTT. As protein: CASSVDSGGRTDTQYF.